The rows below give T cell receptor beta chains drawn from one sample of a study of beta chain features in type 1 diabetes. TCRdb's copy holds only in-frame clones and misses some; the assay was immunoSEQ multiplex PCR. The data contain approximately 330,000 clones, approximately 10% of them singletons. The sequenced material came from naive CD4+ T cells from blood. The receptors were sampled from a young woman in good health. Both conserved end residues are part of each CDR3. A D gene is named only where the DNA matches it firmly. Some rows mark clone size as missing; the rest say once, few, many or name a class of expanded clone.

j_gene,len,abundance,v_gene,d_gene,CDR3nt,CDR3aa
TRBJ2-3,10,few,TRBV11-2,TRBD2,TGTACTAGCGGCACAGATACGCAGTATTTT,CTSGTDTQYF
TRBJ1-4,13,few,TRBV30,NA,TGTGCCTGGAGTGGGTCGGACAGCGAAAAACTGTTTTTT,CAWSGSDSEKLFF
TRBJ2-5,13,NA,TRBV28,NA,TGTGCCAGCAGACAGACTACCCAAGAGACCCAGTACTTC,CASRQTTQETQYF
TRBJ1-2,13,few,TRBV19,TRBD1,TGTGCCAGTAACCCTACAGGGGGATCTGGCTACACCTTC,CASNPTGGSGYTF
TRBJ2-3,14,few,TRBV10-3,NA,TGTGCCACCCTCGGGGTAACTAGCACAGATACGCAGTATTTT,CATLGVTSTDTQYF
TRBJ1-5,16,few,TRBV2,TRBD1,TGTGCCAGCAGGGCACAGGGGGCGTTAGGCAATCAGCCCCAGCATTTT,CASRAQGALGNQPQHF
TRBJ2-1,15,few,TRBV13,TRBD2,TGTGCCAGCAGCTCCAGGGGACTAGCGGGAGTTGAGCAGTTCTTC,CASSSRGLAGVEQFF
TRBJ2-1,17,few,TRBV5-1,TRBD2,TGCGCCAGCAGCTTGGTGACTAGCGGTAGCTCCTACAATGAGCAGTTCTTC,CASSLVTSGSSYNEQFF
TRBJ1-3,16,NA,TRBV29-1,NA,TGCAGCGTTGTTCCCCCGGGACACAACTCTGGAAACACCATATATTTT,CSVVPPGHNSGNTIYF
TRBJ2-3,15,few,TRBV5-1,NA,TGCGCCAGCAGCAAGGTTAGCGCGAGCACAGATACGCAGTATTTT,CASSKVSASTDTQYF
TRBJ2-1,17,few,TRBV15,TRBD2,TGTGCCACCAGCAGAATTACCGGGACTAGCGGACCGAATGAGCAGTTCTTC,CATSRITGTSGPNEQFF
TRBJ1-2,15,NA,TRBV19,NA,TGTGCCAGTAGACAAGACGCGGGGCCTTACTATGGCTACACCTTC,CASRQDAGPYYGYTF
TRBJ2-1,18,few,TRBV7-9,NA,TGTGCCAGCAGCTTAGGGCAAACGGCGGTTGTGAGTTACAATGAGCAGTTCTTC,CASSLGQTAVVSYNEQFF
TRBJ2-3,16,NA,TRBV7-6,TRBD2,TGTGCCAGCAGCGCGGGGACTAGCCAGAGCACAGATACGCAGTATTTT,CASSAGTSQSTDTQYF
TRBJ2-5,15,few,TRBV29-1,TRBD1,TGCAGCGTTGAAGATCTTCACAGGGGACAAGAGACCCAGTACTTC,CSVEDLHRGQETQYF
TRBJ1-4,15,NA,TRBV5-4,NA,TGTGCCAGCAGTCTGACCGGGACAAGTAATGAAAAACTGTTTTTT,CASSLTGTSNEKLFF
TRBJ2-1,14,few,TRBV7-6,TRBD2,TGTGCCAGCAGCTTAGCTCTAGCGGGAAGCGAGCAGTTCTTC,CASSLALAGSEQFF
TRBJ1-1,14,NA,TRBV9,NA,TGTGCCAGCAGCGTAACACGACAGAACACTGAAGCTTTCTTT,CASSVTRQNTEAFF
TRBJ2-7,15,NA,TRBV5-1,TRBD2,TGCGCCAGCAGCTTGAGATCGGGAGGGCCGGGAGAGCAGTACTTC,CASSLRSGGPGEQYF
TRBJ1-3,16,NA,TRBV30,NA,TGTGCCTGGAGTCAGGCAGGAACCTACTCTGGAAACACCATATATTTT,CAWSQAGTYSGNTIYF
TRBJ2-5,13,few,TRBV27,NA,TGTGCCAGCAGTTTAGTCGACCAAGAGACCCAGTACTTC,CASSLVDQETQYF
TRBJ2-1,14,NA,TRBV30,TRBD2,TGTGCCTGGAGTCCAGGACTAGCGGGGAATGAGCAGTTCTTC,CAWSPGLAGNEQFF
TRBJ2-6,17,NA,TRBV9,NA,TGTGCCAGCAGCGTCCGGGTCGTAAGCTCTGGGGCCAACGTCCTGACTTTC,CASSVRVVSSGANVLTF
TRBJ1-1,15,NA,TRBV27,NA,TGTGCCAGCAGTTCCGCAGGGGTAAAGGGCACTGAAGCTTTCTTT,CASSSAGVKGTEAFF
TRBJ2-7,13,NA,TRBV5-1,TRBD1,TGCGCCAGCACTGGGACAGGTGGCTACGAGCAGTACTTC,CASTGTGGYEQYF
TRBJ2-7,14,few,TRBV25-1,TRBD1,TGTGCCAGCAGTGAATGGCAGGGGGCGCTTGAGCAGTACTTC,CASSEWQGALEQYF
TRBJ2-1,15,few,TRBV28,TRBD2,TGTGCCAGCAGTTTAAGTAGCGGGACCTACAATGAGCAGTTCTTC,CASSLSSGTYNEQFF
TRBJ2-1,17,NA,TRBV19,TRBD2,TGTGCCAGTAGTATAGGGCGCGGGAGGACAAACTACAATGAGCAGTTCTTC,CASSIGRGRTNYNEQFF
TRBJ2-1,15,NA,TRBV9,TRBD2,TGTGCCAGCAGCGCCACTAGCGGGAGGTACAATGAGCAGTTCTTC,CASSATSGRYNEQFF
TRBJ2-7,15,few,TRBV28,NA,TGTGCCAGCAGTCGGGTGGAACTAGCAGGCTACGAGCAGTACTTC,CASSRVELAGYEQYF
TRBJ2-4,12,NA,TRBV28,NA,TGTGCCAGCAGTGAGGTCAAAAACATTCAGTACTTC,CASSEVKNIQYF
TRBJ2-5,13,few,TRBV29-1,NA,TGCAGCGTTGAAGTAACGGTTCGAGAGACCCAGTACTTC,CSVEVTVRETQYF
TRBJ2-1,15,NA,TRBV30,TRBD2,TGTGCCTGGAGTGTAGGGACTAGCGGGGGGAATGAGCAGTTCTTC,CAWSVGTSGGNEQFF
TRBJ2-1,14,few,TRBV18,NA,TGTGCCAGCTCACCATCGGGACATGACAATGAGCAGTTCTTC,CASSPSGHDNEQFF